A single sample is the source of the 13 T cell receptor beta chains below, sequenced in a study of T cells in Graves' hyperthyroidism and ophthalmopathy. Researchers amplified the TCR beta CDR3 regions from RNA transcripts. The HTBI primer set drove a first-round RT-PCR of the TCR CDR3. A single record per CDR3 protein comes from TCRdb applying MiXCR to the multiplex PCR reads. This table holds more than 350,000 distinct CDR3 sequences, approximately 15% found once. Material for sequencing was blood. The receptors were sampled from a woman under 40 with Graves' ophthalmopathy.

This clonotype has ten or more counts. The chain carries TRBV4-1 and TRBJ1-1; maybe TRBD1 (5 bases). The V end lost 4 bases, the J end lost 1 base, and 10 bases lay between the germline ends. Germline loops: CDR1 MGHRA, CDR2 YSYEKL. The CDR3 spans 14 residues. The CDR3 DNA reads as TGCGCCAGCAGCCGTACCGGGGCGAACACTGAAGCTTTCTTT. It is translated as CASSRTGANTEAFF.

This clonotype was counted many times. This chain joins TRBV7-3 and TRBJ2-5; 9 bases match TRBD2. The CDR3 has 16 amino acids. Germline CDR1 is SGHTA and CDR2 is FQGTGA. J lost 4 bases, V lost 1 base, and 7 bases had no gene match. DNA for the CDR3: TGTGCCAGCAGCTTAAGTGGCGGGGGGGCAGGAGAGACCCAGTACTTC. Protein sequence: CASSLSGGGAGETQYF.

There are many counts of this clonotype. This chain connects TRBV29-1 to TRBJ1-2; possibly TRBD1 for D (5 bases). Germline-derived CDR1 and CDR2 are SQVTM and ANQGSEA. The V gene lost 4 bases and the J gene lost 7 bases, with 13 bases spanning the gap. The CDR3 is made up of 12 amino acids. CDR3 in amino acids: CSVVGGSGGYTF. The DNA of the CDR3 is TGCAGCGTTGTGGGGGGTAGTGGTGGCTACACCTTC. The full variable domain, its missing parts supplied by reference TRBV29-1 and TRBJ1-2, is SAVISQKPSRDICQRGTSLTIQCQVDSQVTMMFWYRQQPGQSLTLIATANQGSEATYESGFVIDKFPISRPNLTFSTLTVSNMSPEDSSIYLCSVVGGSGGYTFGSGTRLTVV.

This clonotype was counted at least ten times. The chain links TRBV7-9 to TRBJ2-1; no clear D. V lost 5 bases to trimming and J lost 8 bases, with 10 bases between them. This CDR3 is built from 12 residues. In germline, CDR1 is SEHNR, CDR2 FQNEAQ (reference sequence). Written as DNA, the CDR3 is TGTGCCAGCAGCACTAAATCGGATGAGCAGTTCTTC. This translates into CASSTKSDEQFF. Full variable domain (outside the CDR3, taken from reference TRBV7-9 and TRBJ2-1): DTGVSQNPRHKITKRGQNVTFRCDPISEHNRLYWYRQTLGQGPEFLTYFQNEAQLEKSRLLSDRFSAERPKGSFSTLEIQRTEQGDSAMYLCASSTKSDEQFFGPGTRLTVL.

This clonotype came up many times. The genes are TRBV27 and TRBJ2-1; TRBD2 might be the D (6 bases). The CDR3 runs to 16 residues. The germline V gene encodes CDR1 MNHEY and CDR2 SMNVEV (reference sequence). V was pared by 5 bases and J by 3 bases, with 17 bases between. The CDR3 DNA reads as TGTGCCAGCAGTGTCCCTCGGCCGGAGGGCTACAATGAGCAGTTCTTC. This gives the protein CASSVPRPEGYNEQFF.

This chain uses TRBV5-8 with TRBJ2-1; TRBD2 matches 7 bases. V dropped 2 bases and J dropped 0; count of bases not matched to a gene: 5. The CDR3 sequence is 16 residues long. Germline V lookup: CDR1 SGHTS, CDR2 YDEGEE. This chain's CDR3 is CASSFGEGFSYNEQFF. CDR3 DNA: TGTGCCAGCAGCTTTGGGGAGGGGTTCTCCTACAATGAGCAGTTCTTC.

This clonotype was picked up many times. V is TRBV7-3 and J is TRBJ2-6, with D uncertain. V was shortened by 0 bases and J by 0 bases, with 6 bases between the two germline ends. Germline V lookup: CDR1 SGHTA, CDR2 FQGTGA. This CDR3 is 16 amino acids long. CDR3 amino acids: CASSLTSGSGANVLTF. For the CDR3, the DNA is TGTGCCAGCAGCTTAACGTCAGGCTCTGGGGCCAACGTCCTGACTTTC.

This chain connects TRBV11-3 to TRBJ1-2, with 8 bases aligning to TRBD1. The CDR3 covers 14 residues. Losses at the gene ends were 5 bases for V and 8 bases for J; bases not matched to a gene: 10. Germline CDR1 and CDR2: SGHNT and YENEEA. The CDR3 DNA is TGTGCCAGCAGCCCGGACAGGGCTCGCGGGGGCTACACCTTC. Its translation: CASSPDRARGGYTF.

This clonotype has only a few counts. The chain has TRBV7-9 and TRBJ1-2, with D possibly being TRBD1 (5 bases). The CDR3 totals 14 residues. Germline assignment: CDR1 SEHNR and CDR2 FQNEAQ (reference sequence). Trimming left V 8 bases short and J 2 bases short, with 15 bases between. Written as DNA, the CDR3 is TGTGCCAGCTCACGGGGCCAAATAAACTATGGCTACACCTTC. As protein: CASSRGQINYGYTF.

This chain joins TRBV11-2 and TRBJ1-1, with TRBD1 matching over 8 bases. Losses at the gene ends were 5 bases for V and 4 bases for J; bases not matched to a gene: 9. The CDR3 runs to 15 residues. The germline V gene has CDR1 SGHAT and CDR2 FQNNGV. The CDR3 loop is CASSQSGGAGTEAFF. CDR3 DNA: TGTGCCAGCAGCCAATCAGGGGGCGCGGGCACTGAAGCTTTCTTT.

There are many counts of this clonotype. This rearrangement joins TRBV20-1 to TRBJ2-3; 14 bases line up with TRBD2. The germline CDR1 and CDR2 sequences are DFQATT and SNEGSKA (reference sequence). This CDR3 region has 19 residues. J was trimmed by 2 bases and V by 1 base; bases with no gene match: 11. In DNA form, the CDR3 reads TGCAGTGCTAGAGCGACTAGCGGGGGGGCCTTGGTGAACACAGATACGCAGTATTTT. Amino acids: CSARATSGGALVNTDTQYF.

This clonotype has more than one count but fewer than ten. The V and J genes are TRBV7-9 and TRBJ1-1; weak D call: TRBD1 (5 bases). V dropped 8 bases and J dropped 0 bases, with 10 bases sitting between them. The CDR3 sequence is 13 residues long. CDR1 and CDR2 from the germline V gene are SEHNR and FQNEAQ (reference sequence). The CDR3 DNA is TGTGCCAGCCTCAGGGTCGTGAACACTGAAGCTTTCTTT. Amino acid sequence: CASLRVVNTEAFF.

The table lists this clonotype with a few counts. The CDR3 here is CASSGRGETQYF. CDR3 nucleotides: TGTGCCAGCAGTGGACGAGGGGAGACCCAGTACTTC. The chain is built from TRBV6-1 and TRBJ2-5; TRBD2 might be the D (5 bases). The germline V gene encodes CDR1 MNHNS and CDR2 SASEGT. Deletions cut 4 bases from V and 5 bases from J, with 8 bases between. CDR3 length: 12 amino acids.